What follows are 5 T cell receptor beta chains derived from one specimen sequenced in a study of blood T cell repertoires in COVID-19. TCRdb's table, derived via immunoSEQ multiplex PCR, lists solely in-frame clones and lacks some. Of approximately 250,000 clones listed, more than 75% are singletons. Material for sequencing was peripheral blood. These receptors originate from a man aged 35 to 55 with active or convalescent COVID-19.

A single count supports this clone. V usage is TRBV28 and J usage is TRBJ1-4; possible D gene TRBD1, 6 bases. The CDR3 runs 15 residues. Germline V gene data show CDR1 as MDHEN and CDR2 as SYDVKM. Trimming cost V 6 bases and J 1 base, with 12 bases left between them. The CDR3 region is CASRAPRGTNEKLFF. For the CDR3, the DNA is TGTGCCAGCAGGGCCCCCAGGGGAACTAATGAAAAACTGTTTTTT.

This chain uses TRBV11-2 with TRBJ2-7; D may be TRBD2 (6 bases). Germline V lookup: CDR1 SGHAT, CDR2 FQNNGV. The CDR3 is made up of 15 amino acids. V dropped 5 bases and J dropped 5 bases, with 19 bases sitting between them. CDR3 amino acids: CASSPIRGLQNEQYF. The DNA for the CDR3 is TGTGCCAGCAGCCCAATCCGGGGACTTCAAAACGAGCAGTACTTC.

V usage is TRBV10-3 and J usage is TRBJ1-5, with TRBD1 matching 8 bases. Per the germline V gene, CDR1 is ENHRY and CDR2 is SYGVKD. V lost 8 bases and J lost 8; bases outside the gene matches: 8. The CDR3 is made up of 13 amino acids. CDR3 sequence (DNA): TGTGCCATCGCGAGGACAGGGAAGGAGCCCCAGCATTTT. This translates into CAIARTGKEPQHF.

This chain links TRBV24-1 with TRBJ1-2; D unresolved. V lost 3 bases and J lost 4, with 14 bases in between. The CDR3 loop spans 15 amino acids. Per the germline V gene, CDR1 is KGHDR and CDR2 is SFDVKD. The CDR3 DNA sequence: TGTGCCACCAGTGATCCCCACGGCGCTAGCTATGGCTACACCTTC. Translated, it gives CATSDPHGASYGYTF.

The count of this clone is one. CDR3 in amino acids: CASSLSVTGRNGYTF. In nucleotides, the CDR3 is TGTGCCAGCAGTTTATCAGTGACAGGGAGAAATGGCTACACCTTC. The rearrangement uses TRBV27 and TRBJ1-2, with TRBD1 matching over 7 bases. Germline trimming cut 0 bases from V and 6 bases from J; bases unmatched to any gene: 7. The V gene's germline CDR1 is MNHEY and CDR2 SMNVEV (reference sequence). This CDR3 has 15 residues.